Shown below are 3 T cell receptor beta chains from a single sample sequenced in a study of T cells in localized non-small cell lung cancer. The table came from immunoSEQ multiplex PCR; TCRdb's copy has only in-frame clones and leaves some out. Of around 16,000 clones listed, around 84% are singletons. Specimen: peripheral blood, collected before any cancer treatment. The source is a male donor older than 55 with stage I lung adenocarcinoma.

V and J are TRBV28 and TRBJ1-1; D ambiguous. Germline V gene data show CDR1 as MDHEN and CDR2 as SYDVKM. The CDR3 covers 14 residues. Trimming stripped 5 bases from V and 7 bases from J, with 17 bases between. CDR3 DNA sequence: TGTGCCAGCAGTCTTCTTGTCGATAAAATTGAAGCTTTCTTT. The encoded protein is CASSLLVDKIEAFF.

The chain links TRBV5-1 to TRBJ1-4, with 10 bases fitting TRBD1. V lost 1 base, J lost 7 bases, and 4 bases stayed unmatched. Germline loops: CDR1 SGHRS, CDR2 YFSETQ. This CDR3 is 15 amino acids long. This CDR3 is CASSLLGTGVEKLFF. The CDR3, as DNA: TGCGCCAGCAGCTTGTTAGGGACAGGGGTTGAAAAACTGTTTTTT.

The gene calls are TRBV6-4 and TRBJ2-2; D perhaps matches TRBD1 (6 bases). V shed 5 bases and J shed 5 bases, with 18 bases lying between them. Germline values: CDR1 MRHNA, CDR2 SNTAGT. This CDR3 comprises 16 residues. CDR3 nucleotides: TGTGCCAGCAGTCCTAGAGGGACACAAGGGACCGGGGAGCTGTTTTTT. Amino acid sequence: CASSPRGTQGTGELFF.